This T cell receptor (beta chain) is drawn from a study of graft-versus-host responses after intestinal transplantation. The CDR3 consists of 19 residues. The ends lost 0 bases at V and 0 bases at J; junction bases unmatched: 10. In germline, CDR1 is SEHNR, CDR2 FQNEAQ (reference sequence). Sequenced by immunoSEQ multiplex PCR; TCRdb stores in-frame clones only, minus some. The sample shows roughly 93,000 clones, 85% to 95% of them seen only once. As to this clone: What it recognizes is unknown.

Sequenced material: unstimulated CD8+ T cells sorted from spleen or lymph node cells, taken before intestinal transplant. The J gene is TRBJ2-1, the V gene TRBV7-9; TRBD2 aligns across 8 bases. The clonotype comes from a human donor who received an intestinal transplant. CDR3 sequence (DNA): TGTGCCAGCAGCTTAGCGGGGTTAGCGGGAACAAGCTCCTACAATGAGCAGTTCTTC. It is translated as CASSLAGLAGTSSYNEQFF.